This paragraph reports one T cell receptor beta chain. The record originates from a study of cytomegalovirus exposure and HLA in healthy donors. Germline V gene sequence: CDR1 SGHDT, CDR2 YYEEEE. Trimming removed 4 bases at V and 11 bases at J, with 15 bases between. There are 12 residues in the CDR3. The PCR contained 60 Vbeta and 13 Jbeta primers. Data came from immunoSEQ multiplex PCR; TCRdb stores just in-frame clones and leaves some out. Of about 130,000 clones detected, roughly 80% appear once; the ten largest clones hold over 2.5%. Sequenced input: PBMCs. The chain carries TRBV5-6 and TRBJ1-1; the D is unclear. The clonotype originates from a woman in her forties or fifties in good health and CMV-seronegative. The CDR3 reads CASSPGGFGAFF. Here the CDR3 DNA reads TGTGCCAGCAGCCCGGGTGGTTTTGGGGCTTTCTTT.